This TCR beta chain stems from a study of T cell responses to AZD1222 COVID-19 vaccine. Turning to the study itself: Second doses that came at about 4 or about 12 weeks were put together. Findings and limits, study-wide: Among spike-specific TCRs, nearly half reportedly target unmutated variant regions. Receipt of two AZD1222 doses was followed by a rise in Spike-specific TCR breadth and depth.

Germline values: CDR1 SGHNT, CDR2 YYREEE (reference sequence). This CDR3 contains 13 residues. V was pared by 0 bases and J by 4 bases, with 7 bases between. This table comes from immunoSEQ multiplex PCR, and its TCRdb copy is limited to in-frame clones, with some not included. This table has about 110,000 clones, roughly 82% appearing once. This clone is a singleton in its sample. Its antigen is undetermined. V is TRBV5-4 and J is TRBJ2-5; D not resolved. The TCR sequence derives from an adult in good health. Sequences were derived from peripheral blood, sampled on day 0 of AZD1222 vaccination. CDR3 residues: CASSLDTGETQYF. In nucleotides, the CDR3 is TGTGCCAGCAGCTTGGATACCGGAGAGACCCAGTACTTC.